Below, 17 T cell receptor beta chains from the same sample are listed, as sequenced in a study of Ad26.COV2.S vaccination and SARS-CoV-2 variants. Treatment noted: roughly 18 received Ad26.COV2.S at low or high dose, single or two shots; five or six received placebo; per-sample allocation not given. All samples were drawn on day 63, counting from the first vaccine or placebo injection. Assay: immunoSEQ multiplex PCR; the TCRdb copy retains only in-frame clones and omits some. The sample shows about 410,000 clones, about 92% of them seen only once. Sequenced material: peripheral blood, taken in a trial of Ad26.COV2.S vaccine versus placebo. Every receptor here comes from a person between 18 and 65 years old who received the Ad26.COV2.S COVID-19 vaccine or a placebo.

J is TRBJ2-7 and V is TRBV5-8; 8 nucleotides align to TRBD2. Germline-derived CDR1 and CDR2 are SGHTS and YDEGEE. The CDR3 has 14 amino acids. V shed 6 bases and J 2 bases; nucleotides not matched to a gene: 7. The CDR3 DNA reads TGTGCCAGCACCCCACCGGGGGGGGCCTACGAGCAGTACTTC. Amino acid sequence: CASTPPGGAYEQYF.

The chain carries TRBV9 and TRBJ1-4; TRBD1 agrees at 7 bases. CDR1 is SGDLS, CDR2 YYNGEE, per germline. The CDR3 is 16 residues long. Trimming cost V 4 bases and J 7 bases; bases outside gene matches: 13. The CDR3 bases are TGTGCCAGCAGCCCCCGACGGGGACAGATAACTGAAAAACTGTTTTTT. Translation gives CASSPRRGQITEKLFF.

V gene TRBV6-6 combines with J gene TRBJ2-7, with TRBD2 matching over 7 bases. After removal of 7 bases from V and 1 base from J, the junction contained 10 bases not matched to a gene. This CDR3 has 15 residues. Germline V gene data show CDR1 as MNHNY and CDR2 as SVGAGI (reference sequence). The DNA of the CDR3 is TGTGCCAGCACCCCCAGCGGGGCAGATTCCTACGAGCAGTACTTC. This translates into CASTPSGADSYEQYF.

This clone was observed once. The rearrangement joins TRBV6-1 to TRBJ2-1; TRBD1 is a possible D gene (6 bases). Trimming stripped 1 base from V and 3 bases from J, with 13 bases between. Germline V lookup: CDR1 MNHNS, CDR2 SASEGT. The CDR3 contains 16 residues. The CDR3 sequence: CASSEVRDMSYNEQFF. The CDR3 region has the DNA TGTGCCAGCAGTGAAGTCCGGGACATGAGCTACAATGAGCAGTTCTTC.

CDR3 sequence reads: CAWSVHPVNYGYTF. The CDR3 nucleotides are TGTGCCTGGAGTGTACACCCGGTTAACTATGGCTACACCTTC. This chain joins TRBV30 and TRBJ1-2; no clear D. This CDR3 is built from 14 residues. Germline lookup yields CDR1 GTSNPN and CDR2 SVGIG (reference sequence). V lost 0 bases and J lost 1, with 9 bases in between.

V and J are TRBV28 and TRBJ2-3; TRBD2 is a possible D gene (6 bases). This CDR3 contains 15 residues. In germline, CDR1 is MDHEN, CDR2 SYDVKM. Trimming removed 4 bases from V and 1 base from J, with 12 bases in between. This chain's CDR3 is CASSSPGGGTDTQYF. CDR3 sequence (DNA): TGTGCCAGCAGTTCCCCCGGGGGTGGCACAGATACGCAGTATTTT.

This chain connects TRBV28 to TRBJ2-1; 11 nucleotides agree with TRBD2. This CDR3 is built from 16 residues. V shed 3 bases and J 5 bases; nucleotides not matched to a gene: 6. From germline, CDR1 is MDHEN and CDR2 SYDVKM. Written as DNA, the CDR3 is TGTGCCAGCAGTTTGCCCGGGACTAGCGGACACAATGAGCAGTTCTTC. This encodes CASSLPGTSGHNEQFF.

This CDR3 is CASTTLLGSRRHTGELFF. CDR3 nucleotide sequence: TGTGCCAGTACCACCTTACTGGGGTCACGCAGGCATACCGGGGAGCTGTTTTTT. V and J are TRBV19 and TRBJ2-2, with D unresolved. Trimming stripped 7 bases from V and 5 bases from J, with 26 bases between. CDR3 length: 18 residues. The germline V gene encodes CDR1 LNHDA and CDR2 SQIVND (reference sequence).

V gene TRBV6-5 combines with J gene TRBJ2-7, with D uncertain. Trimming took 0 bases from V and 0 from J, leaving 12 bases between them. From germline, CDR1 is MNHEY and CDR2 SVGAGI. The length of the CDR3 is 16 residues. The CDR3 DNA sequence: TGTGCCAGCAGTTACTCGTCTAGGGATTCCTCCTACGAGCAGTACTTC. It is translated as CASSYSSRDSSYEQYF.

V and J are TRBV10-1 and TRBJ1-2; tentatively, D is TRBD1 (5 bases). V lost 3 bases, J lost 2 bases, and 10 bases lay in between. CDR3 size: 14 residues. The germline gives CDR1 WNHNN, CDR2 SYGVQD (reference sequence). This chain's CDR3 is CASSDEDKNYGYTF. The CDR3 DNA sequence: TGCGCCAGCAGTGACGAGGACAAGAACTATGGCTACACCTTC.

This chain links TRBV20-1 with TRBJ2-7; D unclear. CDR3 length: 11 amino acids. The germline V gene encodes CDR1 DFQATT and CDR2 SNEGSKA (reference sequence). The V end was cut by 4 bases, the J end by 3 bases, with 7 bases between. The CDR3 region is CSAKDVYEQYF. In DNA form, the CDR3 reads TGCAGTGCTAAGGACGTCTACGAGCAGTACTTC.

The rearrangement uses TRBV5-1 and TRBJ1-2; possible D gene TRBD1, 5 bases. CDR1 and CDR2 (germline): SGHRS, YFSETQ. The V end was cut by 4 bases, the J end by 2 bases, with 18 bases between. The CDR3 length is 16 residues. CDR3 DNA: TGCGCCAGCAGCGCCAGATATACGGGACCAAACTATGGCTACACCTTC. Protein sequence: CASSARYTGPNYGYTF.

This chain joins TRBV30 and TRBJ1-4; D possibly corresponds to TRBD1 (6 bases). V was pared by 4 bases and J by 8 bases, with 17 bases between. Looked up from germline, CDR1 is GTSNPN and CDR2 is SVGIG (reference sequence). CDR3 length equals 14 residues. The CDR3 DNA is TGTGCCTGGACCCGACAGGCCATTCGGGAAAAACTGTTTTTT. Residues: CAWTRQAIREKLFF.

V gene TRBV2 combines with J gene TRBJ2-7; D call uncertain. CDR3 length equals 14 residues. The germline gives CDR1 SNHLY, CDR2 FYNNEI. V was pared by 2 bases and J by 0 bases, with 8 bases between. This CDR3 reads CASSERHRSYEQYF. The CDR3, as DNA: TGTGCCAGCAGTGAAAGGCACCGCTCCTACGAGCAGTACTTC.

The chain joins TRBV6-6 to TRBJ2-1; a possible D gene is TRBD2 (6 bases). The CDR3 is 14 residues long. Trimming took off 7 bases at V and 4 bases at J, with 14 bases between the two ends. Germline V gene sequence: CDR1 MNHNY, CDR2 SVGAGI (reference sequence). As DNA, the CDR3 is TGTGCCAGCATCCCGGGACTCCATTACAATGAGCAGTTCTTC. Protein sequence: CASIPGLHYNEQFF.

V and J are TRBV3-1 (or the pseudogene TRBV3-2) and TRBJ2-2, with TRBD2 as a possible D gene (5 bases). The germline gives CDR1 LGHDT, CDR2 YNNKEL (reference sequence). This CDR3 is built from 15 residues. V shed 2 bases and J shed 1 base, with 8 bases lying between them. In DNA form, the CDR3 reads TGTGCCAGCAGCCAATTTGCGGGGAACACCGGGGAGCTGTTTTTT. This codes for CASSQFAGNTGELFF.

The chain carries TRBV5-6 and TRBJ1-5; tentatively, D is TRBD1 (5 bases). With 1 base removed from V and 5 bases from J, the gap between germline ends came to 19 bases. Germline values: CDR1 SGHDT, CDR2 YYEEEE. This CDR3 is 17 amino acids long. The chain's CDR3 is CASSLWGGSLGHQPQHF. CDR3 bases: TGTGCCAGCAGCTTGTGGGGGGGATCACTAGGCCATCAGCCCCAGCATTTT.